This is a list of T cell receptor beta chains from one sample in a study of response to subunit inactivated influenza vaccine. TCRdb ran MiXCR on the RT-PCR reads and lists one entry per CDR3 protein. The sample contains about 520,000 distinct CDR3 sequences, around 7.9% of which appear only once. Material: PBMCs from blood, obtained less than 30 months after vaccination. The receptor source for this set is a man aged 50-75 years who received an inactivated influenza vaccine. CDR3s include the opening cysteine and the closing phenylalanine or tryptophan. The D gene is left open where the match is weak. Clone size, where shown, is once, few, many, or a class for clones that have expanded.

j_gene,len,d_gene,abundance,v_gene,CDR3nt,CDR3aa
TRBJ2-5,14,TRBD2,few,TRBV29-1,TGCAGCGTGAACTTAGCGGGGGGGCAAGAGACCCAGTACTTC,CSVNLAGGQETQYF
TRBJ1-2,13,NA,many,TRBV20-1,TGCAGTGCTAGAACGACAGCCTTTCGGGGCTACACCTTC,CSARTTAFRGYTF
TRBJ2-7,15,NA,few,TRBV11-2,TGTGCCAGCAGCTCCCCAGGACGGACCCCCTACGAGCAGTACTTC,CASSSPGRTPYEQYF
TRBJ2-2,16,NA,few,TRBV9,TGTGCCAGCAGCGTAGGGGTACAGGGCCACACCGGGGAGCTGTTTTTT,CASSVGVQGHTGELFF
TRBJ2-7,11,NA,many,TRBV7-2,TGTGCCAGCAGCCCCGCGGTCGAGCAGTACTTC,CASSPAVEQYF
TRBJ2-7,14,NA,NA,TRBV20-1,TGCAGTGCAGAATCGACTGTCAGCTCCTACGAGCAGTACTTC,CSAESTVSSYEQYF
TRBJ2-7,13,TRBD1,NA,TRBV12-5,TGTGCTAGTGGTTTGGGGGGACAGAGCGAGCAGTACTTC,CASGLGGQSEQYF
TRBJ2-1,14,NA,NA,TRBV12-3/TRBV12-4,TGTGCCAGCAGTTTACTGGGAGCCCACAATGAGCAGTTCTTC,CASSLLGAHNEQFF
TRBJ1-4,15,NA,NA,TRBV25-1,TGTGCCAGCAGTGAATGGGACACAACTAATGAAAAACTGTTTTTT,CASSEWDTTNEKLFF
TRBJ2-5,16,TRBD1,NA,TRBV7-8,TGTGCCAGCAGCCGCACTTGGACAGGGACCCAAGAGACCCAGTACTTC,CASSRTWTGTQETQYF
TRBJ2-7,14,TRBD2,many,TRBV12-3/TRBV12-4,TGTGCCAGCAGCTTAGAGCGGGGCTCCTACGAGCAGTACTTC,CASSLERGSYEQYF
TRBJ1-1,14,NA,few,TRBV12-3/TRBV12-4,TGTGCCAGCAGTTTATTAAGGACGAACACTGAAGCTTTCTTT,CASSLLRTNTEAFF
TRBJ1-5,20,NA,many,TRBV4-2,TGTGCCAGCAGCCCTAGGTTCCCAGGGACTGGAGCTTGGAGCAATCAGCCCCAGCATTTT,CASSPRFPGTGAWSNQPQHF
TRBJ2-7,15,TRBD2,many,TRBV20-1,TGCAGTGCTAGAGGAGTTAGCGGGAACTCCTACGAGCAGTACTTC,CSARGVSGNSYEQYF
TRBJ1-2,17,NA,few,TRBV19,TGTGCCAGTAGTATAGGACTTCGACTAATTGCCCGCTATGGCTACACCTTC,CASSIGLRLIARYGYTF
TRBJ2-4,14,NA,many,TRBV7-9,TGTGCCAGCAGCTTAGGCGACCCTGGGGACATTCAGTACTTC,CASSLGDPGDIQYF
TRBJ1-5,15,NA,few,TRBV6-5,TGTGCCAGCAGTTACTTGGGCTATAGCAATCAGCCCCAGCATTTT,CASSYLGYSNQPQHF